A selection of T cell receptor beta chains follows, all from one sample in a study of T-cell reconstitution after alpha-beta-depleted transplantation in children. TCRdb analysed the PCR reads with MiXCR anew, one entry per CDR3 protein. The sample lists approximately 420,000 distinct CDR3 sequences; roughly a tenth were seen once. Sequenced here: PBMCs from the stem cell graft donor, sampled from the stem cell graft. The source of these receptors is a human donor who donated a stem cell graft to a child with acute myeloid leukemia. Both conserved end residues are part of each CDR3. A D gene is named only where the DNA matches it firmly. Size values are once, few and many counts, or a class for expanded clones, and some rows have none.

CDR3 DNA | CDR3 protein | J gene | D gene | clone size | V gene
TGCGCCAGCAGCCCTGGACAGGCCACTGAAGCTTTCTTT | CASSPGQATEAFF | TRBJ1-1 | TRBD1 | many | TRBV4-1
TGTGCCAGCAGCCACTCCAGAGTTCCAGATACGCAGTATTTT | CASSHSRVPDTQYF | TRBJ2-3 | . | few | TRBV5-6
TGTGCCAGCACCGCGAGGACAGCCTCCTACGAGCAGTACTTC | CASTARTASYEQYF | TRBJ2-7 | . | . | TRBV7-2
TGTGCCAGCAGCTTAACGGAAACCGGGGAGCTGTTTTTT | CASSLTETGELFF | TRBJ2-2 | . | many | TRBV7-8
TGCAGTGCTAAAGGACAGGGGCCCTACGAGCAGTACTTC | CSAKGQGPYEQYF | TRBJ2-7 | TRBD1 | few | TRBV20-1
TGTGCCAGCAGCACCACTATCACAAGCACAGATACGCAGTATTTT | CASSTTITSTDTQYF | TRBJ2-3 | . | . | TRBV7-2
TGTGCCAGCAGCAAGGGACTAGCGGGAGAAGATTTCTACGAGCAGTACTTC | CASSKGLAGEDFYEQYF | TRBJ2-7 | TRBD2 | many | TRBV7-9
TGTGCCAGCAGTCCCGCCGGGGGGGTTAATACGCAGTATTTT | CASSPAGGVNTQYF | TRBJ2-3 | TRBD2 | . | TRBV7-2
TGTGCCAGCAGTTACGGCATAGGGAGCTCTGGAAACACCATATATTTT | CASSYGIGSSGNTIYF | TRBJ1-3 | . | few | TRBV6-2/TRBV6-3
TGTGCCAGCAGCCGAATGACTAGCGGGAGAGGTGAGCAGTTCTTC | CASSRMTSGRGEQFF | TRBJ2-1 | TRBD2 | few | TRBV12-3/TRBV12-4
TGCGCCAGCAGCGCGGGACAGGGGGACCCAGATACGCAGTATTTT | CASSAGQGDPDTQYF | TRBJ2-3 | TRBD1 | few | TRBV5-1
TGCGCCAGCAGCCCCGAGTCAGGGGGACCGAACACTGAAGCTTTCTTT | CASSPESGGPNTEAFF | TRBJ1-1 | TRBD1 | . | TRBV5-1
TGTGCCAGCAGTTTTTGGGGGACTAGCGGGAGTGTTCAGACCGGGGAGCTGTTTTTT | CASSFWGTSGSVQTGELFF | TRBJ2-2 | TRBD2 | . | TRBV27
TGTGCCAGCGCAGGGGCGGCGGGCACTGAAGCTTTCTTT | CASAGAAGTEAFF | TRBJ1-1 | . | few | TRBV6-1
TGCAGCGTTGGGACTAATCGGGGTGAGCAGTTCTTC | CSVGTNRGEQFF | TRBJ2-1 | . | . | TRBV29-1
TGCGCCAGCAGCCAAGGACCGGGACAGGGGGGATACGGGGAGCTGTTTTTT | CASSQGPGQGGYGELFF | TRBJ2-2 | TRBD1 | . | TRBV4-3
TGTGCCAGCGGGGGGACAGGGTGGGAGACCCAGTACTTC | CASGGTGWETQYF | TRBJ2-5 | TRBD1 | . | TRBV7-2
TGCGCCAGCAGCTTTGACCAGGGGCCCTTTATGAACACTGAAGCTTTCTTT | CASSFDQGPFMNTEAFF | TRBJ1-1 | . | . | TRBV5-1
TGCGCCAGCAGCGGACCGGGACAGGGATCTGGTACGCAGTATTTT | CASSGPGQGSGTQYF | TRBJ2-3 | TRBD1 | few | TRBV5-1
TGTGCCAGTACTCCCTATGGGGAGTATGGCTACACCTTC | CASTPYGEYGYTF | TRBJ1-2 | . | few | TRBV19
TGTGCCATCAGTGACGTCGGGGGGCGCACAGATACGCAGTATTTT | CAISDVGGRTDTQYF | TRBJ2-3 | . | few | TRBV10-3
TGTGCCAGCAGCTTAGATGTTTGGGAGACCCAGTACTTC | CASSLDVWETQYF | TRBJ2-5 | . | few | TRBV7-2
TGCAGTGCTAGATCTCCGACAGGGGATAATTCACCCCTCCACTTT | CSARSPTGDNSPLHF | TRBJ1-6 | TRBD1 | many | TRBV20-1
TGTGCCAGCAGTTCGTCGGGACAGGGCATCACTGAAGCTTTCTTT | CASSSSGQGITEAFF | TRBJ1-1 | TRBD1 | . | TRBV28
TGTGCCAGCAGCTTGGGGGGCCGGTTCAATGAGCAGTTCTTC | CASSLGGRFNEQFF | TRBJ2-1 | . | few | TRBV7-8
TGTGCCAGCAGTGGCTTGAGTATCGGACAGGGGAACACCGGGGAGCTGTTTTTT | CASSGLSIGQGNTGELFF | TRBJ2-2 | TRBD1 | few | TRBV25-1
TGTGCCAGCAGTCCAAGTGGAAACCGGGAGCTGTTTTTT | CASSPSGNRELFF | TRBJ2-2 | . | many | TRBV12-3/TRBV12-4
TGTGCCAGCAGCGTAGGAGCCACTAGCGTCGAAGAGACCCAGTACTTC | CASSVGATSVEETQYF | TRBJ2-5 | TRBD2 | . | TRBV7-2
TGTGCCAGCAGCTTAGCGGGGGGGCTTGGGGCCAACGTCCTGACTTTC | CASSLAGGLGANVLTF | TRBJ2-6 | . | . | TRBV7-8
TGTGCCATCAGCACTAGCGGGGGAACCGGGGAGCTGTTTTTT | CAISTSGGTGELFF | TRBJ2-2 | TRBD2 | many | TRBV10-3
TGTGCCAGCAGCCTAAACAGGGGGCCTGAAGCTTTCTTT | CASSLNRGPEAFF | TRBJ1-1 | TRBD1 | many | TRBV3-1
TGTGCCATCAGTGAGTCTATCAAGGCGGGGGCGAACACCGGGGAGCTGTTTTTT | CAISESIKAGANTGELFF | TRBJ2-2 | TRBD2 | once | TRBV10-3
TGCAGTGCTAGGGGGACGGCACCTGAAGCTTTCTTT | CSARGTAPEAFF | TRBJ1-1 | . | . | TRBV20-1
TGTGCCAGCAGCTCCCTTCAGGGCAATGAGCAGTTCTTC | CASSSLQGNEQFF | TRBJ2-1 | . | many | TRBV5-6
TGCGCCAGCAGCCAAGATCTTCCCCCACTAGAACCTAACGAGCAGTACTTC | CASSQDLPPLEPNEQYF | TRBJ2-7 | . | . | TRBV4-1
TGCGCCAGCAACACGGGAGGGAGCTCCTACAATGAGCAGTTCTTC | CASNTGGSSYNEQFF | TRBJ2-1 | TRBD2 | . | TRBV5-1
TGTGCCATCAGTCAGGCTAGCAATCAGCCCCAGCATTTT | CAISQASNQPQHF | TRBJ1-5 | . | . | TRBV10-3
TGCAGCGTTGAAAGGACAGGGTCTTCCACTGAAGCTTTCTTT | CSVERTGSSTEAFF | TRBJ1-1 | TRBD1 | few | TRBV29-1
TGCAGCGTTGAGACACTTCCAACTAATGAAAAACTGTTTTTT | CSVETLPTNEKLFF | TRBJ1-4 | . | few | TRBV29-1
TGTGCCAGCAGTTACTCGGACAGGGCGGAGACCCAGTACTTC | CASSYSDRAETQYF | TRBJ2-5 | TRBD1 | . | TRBV6-5
TGTGCCAGCAGCCAAGCACCCAACACTGAAGCTTTCTTT | CASSQAPNTEAFF | TRBJ1-1 | . | many | TRBV12-3/TRBV12-4
TGTGCCAGCAGCCCTCACCCCTCAACTAGCGGGATCGGCAATGAGCAGTTCTTC | CASSPHPSTSGIGNEQFF | TRBJ2-1 | TRBD2 | few | TRBV11-2
TGTGCCAGCAGCGCGACTAGAGAAAGCTCCTACAATGAGCAGTTCTTC | CASSATRESSYNEQFF | TRBJ2-1 | . | . | TRBV12-3/TRBV12-4
TGTGCCAGCAGTACCGCGGACAGAAATAGCAATCAGCCCCAGCATTTT | CASSTADRNSNQPQHF | TRBJ1-5 | . | . | TRBV2
TGCGCCAGCAGCTTGGCGGACAGGGGGGCCATGAACACTGAAGCTTTCTTT | CASSLADRGAMNTEAFF | TRBJ1-1 | TRBD1 | many | TRBV5-1
TGTGCCAGCAGTCACCGTAGTGAAGCTTTCTTT | CASSHRSEAFF | TRBJ1-1 | . | . | TRBV6-2/TRBV6-3
TGTGCCAGCAGGGGGGGACAGGGTGGCTATGAGCAGTTCTTC | CASRGGQGGYEQFF | TRBJ2-1 | TRBD1 | few | TRBV5-4
TGTGCCAGCAGTCCGCAGGGTCCTCGCTCTGGAAACACCATATATTTT | CASSPQGPRSGNTIYF | TRBJ1-3 | . | few | TRBV12-3/TRBV12-4
TGTGCCAGCAGTTATGGGGGGGGTGGTCAGCCCCAGCATTTT | CASSYGGGGQPQHF | TRBJ1-5 | . | many | TRBV12-3/TRBV12-4
TGTGCCAGCAGTGGTGGAGGAAGCAATCAGCCCCAGCATTTT | CASSGGGSNQPQHF | TRBJ1-5 | . | few | TRBV2
TGCGCCAGCAGCCAAGATGAAGCCGGGGCCTGGAAAGATACGCAGTATTTT | CASSQDEAGAWKDTQYF | TRBJ2-3 | . | few | TRBV4-1
TGTGCCAGCAGCCCGACTTCGGCGAACACTGAAGCTTTCTTT | CASSPTSANTEAFF | TRBJ1-1 | . | . | TRBV7-9
TGTGCCAGCAGCTTTGGTTTAAATATCCCCAATCAGCCCCAGCATTTT | CASSFGLNIPNQPQHF | TRBJ1-5 | . | . | TRBV5-8
TGTGCCAGCAGAACTAATTCCAAGCGGAATGAGCAGTTCTTC | CASRTNSKRNEQFF | TRBJ2-1 | . | . | TRBV11-2
TGTGCCAGCAGGAACCTCGACAGCACCGGGGAGCTGTTTTTT | CASRNLDSTGELFF | TRBJ2-2 | . | . | TRBV25-1
TGTGCCAGCAGACCTCCGGGACAGTCGAACACCGGGGAGCTGTTTTTT | CASRPPGQSNTGELFF | TRBJ2-2 | TRBD1 | few | TRBV7-2
TGTGCCAGCAGCCAGGGGCTTACTGGGGCCAACGTCCTGACTTTC | CASSQGLTGANVLTF | TRBJ2-6 | . | . | TRBV3-1